This T cell receptor (beta chain) was recovered during a study of cytomegalovirus exposure and HLA in healthy donors. The table lists this clone with a few counts. The repertoire was sequenced with immunoSEQ multiplex PCR; TCRdb's copy has only in-frame clones and lacks some. The sample lists about 56,000 clones; 85% to 95% were seen once. This CDR3 spans 12 amino acids. Germline CDR1 SNHLY, CDR2 FYNNEI. The V end was cut by 10 bases, the J end by 3 bases, with 13 bases between. This rearrangement joins TRBV2 to TRBJ2-7; D unresolved. The TCR was taken from a man aged 18 to 35 in good health and CMV-seronegative. Sequenced: PBMCs. The CDR3 spells CAIRTGDYEQYF. In nucleotides, the CDR3 is TGTGCCATCAGGACCGGAGACTACGAGCAGTACTTC.